These 29 T cell receptor beta chains were sequenced from one sample in a study of blood T cells in healthy people across ages. A J-beta primer mix and a sample-barcoded 5' primer were used in a second PCR of about 7 to 12 cycles. One entry per CDR3 protein, called by TCRdb with MiXCR from the 5' RACE reads. The table lists more than 1.4 million distinct CDR3 sequences, roughly 40% of them singletons, with 7% to 9.5% in the top ten. Material: blood. Receptors originate from a woman between 18 and 30 years old in good health.

This clonotype came up a few times. The chain carries TRBV5-1 and TRBJ2-7; 7 positions agree with TRBD2. The V and J ends lost 6 bases and 4 bases, in that order; junction bases with no gene match: 10. The CDR3 consists of 14 residues. Germline V gene sequence: CDR1 SGHRS, CDR2 YFSETQ. The CDR3 protein is CASNTGEGAYEQYF. Here the CDR3 DNA reads TGCGCCAGCAACACGGGGGAGGGCGCATACGAGCAGTACTTC.

The rearrangement uses TRBV3-1 and TRBJ2-7, with 11 bases fitting TRBD1. CDR3 length: 16 amino acids. Germline V CDR1 and CDR2: LGHDT, YNNKEL (reference sequence). J was trimmed by 7 bases and V by 0 bases; bases with no gene match: 8. In DNA, the CDR3 is TGTGCCAGCAGCCAAGATATGGACAGGGGGCGAAGTGAGCAGTACTTC. It codes for CASSQDMDRGRSEQYF.

This clonotype has just a few counts. The chain employs TRBV6-5 and TRBJ1-2; no firm D call. V shed 6 bases and J shed 3 bases, with 14 bases lying between them. This CDR3 region has 14 residues. Germline V gene data show CDR1 as MNHEY and CDR2 as SVGAGI. CDR3 protein: CASSPGGRHYGYTF. The CDR3 DNA reads TGTGCCAGCAGCCCGGGAGGACGCCACTATGGCTACACCTTC.

The V gene is TRBV7-9, the J gene TRBJ1-2; D unresolved. Germline V CDR1 and CDR2: SEHNR, FQNEAQ (reference sequence). This CDR3 has 17 amino acids. V gave up 5 bases and J gave up 4 bases, with 23 bases separating them. The CDR3 sequence is CASSPRAPNQAGYGYTF. The CDR3 DNA reads TGTGCCAGCAGCCCGCGAGCCCCTAACCAGGCGGGCTATGGCTACACCTTC.

The table lists this clonotype with a count of one. This chain links TRBV6-2 or TRBV6-3 with TRBJ2-7; D may be TRBD1 (6 bases). Between the trimmed V and J ends, which lost 0 bases and 0 bases, there was a span of 15 bases. The CDR3 is made up of 17 amino acids. Germline assignment: CDR1 MNHEY and CDR2 SVGEGT. CDR3: CASSYSLVGQTSYEQYF. As DNA, the CDR3 is TGTGCCAGCAGTTACTCCCTCGTTGGACAGACCTCCTACGAGCAGTACTTC.

This clonotype was observed a handful of times. The V call is TRBV10-3, the J call TRBJ2-3, with D tentatively TRBD1 or TRBD2 (5 bases each). Germline V CDR1 and CDR2: ENHRY, SYGVKD. The CDR3 spans 15 residues. V dropped 0 bases and J dropped 4 bases, with 11 bases sitting between them. In DNA, the CDR3 is TGTGCCATCAGTGAGTCGAATCGAGGGGCAGATACGCAGTATTTT. Amino acids: CAISESNRGADTQYF.

V and J are TRBV28 and TRBJ2-5; TRBD2 matches 9 bases. The V gene end was trimmed by 2 bases and the J gene end by 11 bases; junction bases not matched to a gene: 12. Germline V gene data show CDR1 as MDHEN and CDR2 as SYDVKM. CDR3 length: 15 residues. This chain's CDR3 is CASSLDGGLAYGQYF. CDR3 nucleotide sequence: TGTGCCAGCAGTTTAGATGGGGGACTAGCCTACGGGCAGTACTTC. The full variable domain, in which reference TRBV28 and TRBJ2-5 provide the parts outside the CDR3, is DVKVTQSSRYLVKRTGEKVFLECVQDMDHENMFWYRQDPGLGLRLIYFSYDVKMKEKGDIPEGYSVSREKKERFSLILESASTNQTSMYLCASSLDGGLAYGQYFGPGTRLLVL.

This clonotype was detected a few times. The chain employs TRBV29-1 and TRBJ1-2; D is uncertain. The V gene lost 6 bases and the J gene lost 3 bases, with 17 bases spanning the gap. This CDR3 contains 14 residues. Per germline, CDR1 SQVTM and CDR2 ANQGSEA. CDR3 residues: CSVGWSRKDYGYTF. The DNA for the CDR3 is TGCAGCGTAGGGTGGTCCCGGAAGGACTATGGCTACACCTTC.

The gene calls are TRBV5-1 and TRBJ1-1; D is possibly TRBD1 (6 bases). Germline assignment: CDR1 SGHRS and CDR2 YFSETQ. Trimming pared 4 bases from V and 6 bases from J, leaving 13 bases between. CDR3 length equals 13 residues. CDR3 bases: TGCGCCAGCAGCCCCAACAGGGAGGCTGAAGCTTTCTTT. Residues: CASSPNREAEAFF.

This clonotype has at least ten counts. CDR3 in amino acids: CASSAGTSGSTDTQYF. The CDR3 nucleotides are TGTGCCAGCAGTGCCGGGACTAGCGGGAGCACAGATACGCAGTATTTT. The J gene is TRBJ2-3, the V gene TRBV7-2; 12 nucleotides agree with TRBD2. The germline V gene has CDR1 SGHTA and CDR2 FQGNSA. V was pared by 6 bases and J by 0 bases, with 4 bases of the junction left unmatched. The CDR3 contains 16 residues.

This chain joins TRBV13 and TRBJ2-5; D may be TRBD1 (6 bases). V lost 5 bases and J lost 0, with 16 bases in between. Germline-derived CDR1 and CDR2 are PRHDT and FYEKMQ (reference sequence). CDR3 length equals 16 residues. The CDR3 loop reads CASSKGGGRHQETQYF. DNA of the CDR3: TGTGCCAGCAGCAAAGGGGGTGGGCGTCACCAAGAGACCCAGTACTTC.

The rearrangement links TRBV3-1 to TRBJ2-7; a possible D gene is TRBD2 (5 bases). Between the trimmed V and J ends, which lost 5 bases and 7 bases, there was a span of 33 bases. Per germline, CDR1 LGHDT and CDR2 YNNKEL (reference sequence). CDR3 size: 19 residues. CDR3 protein: CASSTPILRPGSPSGEQYF. The CDR3 DNA sequence: TGTGCCAGCAGCACACCTATCCTCCGACCGGGATCCCCCTCGGGTGAGCAGTACTTC.

The table lists this clonotype with a few counts. V and J are TRBV12-3 or TRBV12-4 and TRBJ1-2; D may be TRBD1 (5 bases). The CDR3 loop spans 15 amino acids. V shed 3 bases and J shed 4 bases, with 15 bases lying between them. The CDR3 spells CASSLGGRGSYGYTF. The CDR3 DNA follows: TGTGCCAGCAGTTTGGGAGGGAGGGGAAGCTATGGCTACACCTTC.

This rearrangement joins TRBV20-1 to TRBJ2-1; TRBD2 matches at 8 bases. CDR1 and CDR2 from the germline V gene are DFQATT and SNEGSKA (reference sequence). V dropped 3 bases and J dropped 9; count of bases not matched to a gene: 13. The CDR3 sequence is 15 residues long. CDR3 DNA: TGCAGTGCTAGTCTGGGACTAGTCGAGGGGTCTGAGCAGTTCTTC. Its protein product is CSASLGLVEGSEQFF.

This clonotype showed up just a few times. The chain carries TRBV25-1 and TRBJ2-3, with D perhaps given as TRBD1 or TRBD2 (5 bases each). Looked up from germline, CDR1 is MGHDK and CDR2 is SYGVNS. Trimming took off 2 bases at V and 10 bases at J, with 10 bases between the two ends. The CDR3 has 12 residues. CDR3 residues: CASSEGTRAQYF. The CDR3 DNA reads as TGTGCCAGCAGTGAAGGGACCCGGGCGCAGTATTTT.

With respect to this clonotype: This may come from a read error, since a much larger clone is one base off. This sequence joins TRBV2 and TRBJ2-1, with D unresolved. Germline V gene data show CDR1 as SNHLY and CDR2 as FYNNEI. The length of the CDR3 is 12 residues. Trimming pared 3 bases from V and 6 bases from J, leaving 6 bases between. The CDR3 coding sequence is TGTGCCAGCAGTGACGACATCAATGAGCAGTTCTTC. Translated: CASSDDINEQFF.

This clonotype was counted a single time. One junction end does not reproduce the germline sequence, and a read error may be involved. V gene TRBV6-6 combines with J gene TRBJ2-6, with D possibly being TRBD2 (6 bases). Germline V gives CDR1 MNHNY, CDR2 SVGAGI (reference sequence). CDR3 length: 15 residues. Written as DNA, the CDR3 is TGTGCCAGCAGTTACGGGACTTCTGGGGCCAACATCCTGACTTTC. Protein product: CASSYGTSGANILTF.

The chain combines TRBV6-1 with TRBJ1-5; 7 bases line up with TRBD1. The CDR3 contains 16 residues. V trimming: 7 bases; J trimming: 0 bases; junction bases outside the gene matches: 9. From germline, CDR1 is MNHNS and CDR2 SASEGT. The CDR3 region has the DNA TGTGCCAGCACTACCGCAGGGGGAATTAGCAATCAGCCCCAGCATTTT. Translated: CASTTAGGISNQPQHF.

The sample holds many counts of this clonotype. The CDR3, as DNA: TGTGCCAGCAGGACTAGCGGGGCCTACAATGAGCAGTTCTTC. It encodes CASRTSGAYNEQFF. The chain uses TRBV6-5 and TRBJ2-1, with 11 nucleotides matching TRBD2. The CDR3 sequence is 14 residues long. Unmatched junction bases numbered 0, after V lost 6 bases and J lost 2 bases. CDR1 MNHEY and CDR2 SVGAGI come from the germline V gene.

This chain connects TRBV7-9 to TRBJ1-4, with 10 bases identical to TRBD1. This CDR3 contains 16 residues. The V gene's germline CDR1 is SEHNR and CDR2 FQNEAQ (reference sequence). With V trimmed by 3 bases and J by 0 bases, 1 base remained unmatched. CDR3 DNA: TGTGCCAGCAGCTTGGACAGGGGGACAACTAATGAAAAACTGTTTTTT. It encodes CASSLDRGTTNEKLFF.

The chain recombines TRBV5-6 with TRBJ2-2; no firm D call. This CDR3 region has 14 residues. V was pared by 4 bases and J by 7 bases, with 14 bases between. Germline CDR1 and CDR2: SGHDT and YYEEEE. This CDR3 is CASSKGLEGGELFF. The CDR3, as DNA: TGTGCCAGCAGCAAAGGGCTAGAAGGCGGGGAGCTGTTTTTT.

The sample holds a few counts of this clonotype. The chain recombines TRBV7-2 with TRBJ2-5; D uncertain. The J call is doubtful: the DNA matches TRBJ2-7 better. The CDR3 consists of 13 residues. CDR1 SGHTA and CDR2 FQGNSA come from the germline V gene. The CDR3 reads CASSVKGIYEQYF. The CDR3 DNA reads TGTGCCAGCAGCGTAAAAGGGATCTACGAGCAGTACTTC.

In its sample, this clonotype was seen many times. At one end, the junction sequence differs from germline, possibly due to a read error. J is TRBJ1-5 and V is TRBV18, with 10 bases lining up with TRBD1. The CDR3 is 13 residues long. Germline values: CDR1 KGHSH, CDR2 LQKENI. The CDR3: CASSGTGDQPQHF. The CDR3 DNA reads as TGCGCCAGCAGTGGGACAGGGGATCAGCCCCAGCATTTT. Full variable domain (outside the CDR3, taken from reference TRBV18 and TRBJ1-5): NAGVMQNPRHLVRRRGQEARLRCSPMKGHSHVYWYRQLPEEGLKFMVYLQKENIIDESGMPKERFSAEFPKEGPSILRIQQVVRGDSAAYFCASSGTGDQPQHFGDGTRLSIL.

This clonotype was detected only once. This chain connects TRBV6-5 to TRBJ1-2, with D possibly matching TRBD1 (6 bases). There are 18 residues in the CDR3. Germline CDR1 reads MNHEY; CDR2 reads SVGAGI. V was clipped by 0 bases and J by 4 bases, with 21 bases between them. The DNA for the CDR3 is TGTGCCAGCAGTTACTCGAGTGGGGCCAGGGGATGGGGCTATGGCTACACCTTC. Translating gives CASSYSSGARGWGYGYTF.

V gene TRBV2 combines with J gene TRBJ2-7, with TRBD2 matching 8 bases. J gave up 2 bases and V 5 bases, and 11 bases lay outside the gene matches. Germline V lookup: CDR1 SNHLY, CDR2 FYNNEI. This CDR3 spans 16 amino acids. CDR3: CASSTTPQRGTYEQYF. The CDR3 region has the DNA TGTGCCAGCAGTACTACTCCCCAGCGGGGGACCTACGAGCAGTACTTC.

On this clonotype: Compared with germline, one end of the junction differs, possibly owing to a read error. CDR3 region: CVSSLVDRKQFF. The CDR3 region has the DNA TGTGTCAGCAGTTTAGTTGACAGGAAGCAGTTCTTC. This chain connects TRBV12-3 or TRBV12-4 to TRBJ2-1; tentative D call: TRBD1 (6 bases). The CDR3 totals 12 residues.

The chain recombines TRBV20-1 with TRBJ2-7; 7 bases agree with TRBD1. CDR3 length: 13 residues. Germline trimming cut 6 bases from V and 4 bases from J; bases unmatched to any gene: 9. CDR1 is DFQATT, CDR2 SNEGSKA, per germline (reference sequence). The CDR3 region has the DNA TGCAGTGCCCGGACAGGTCAAGTGTACGAGCAGTACTTC. This translates into CSARTGQVYEQYF.

The chain has TRBV20-1 and TRBJ1-2, with D possibly TRBD1 on 6 matching bases. This CDR3 is built from 12 residues. V dropped 6 bases and J dropped 8 bases, with 16 bases sitting between them. CDR1 is DFQATT and CDR2 is SNEGSKA in the germline V gene (reference sequence). The CDR3 here is CSAGRTVDGYTF. The DNA of the CDR3 is TGCAGTGCGGGGAGGACAGTAGACGGCTACACCTTC.

This clonotype was observed a handful of times. The chain couples TRBV7-3 to TRBJ2-3, with D possibly being TRBD2 (6 bases). V lost 5 bases and J 4 bases, leaving 13 bases between the germline ends. This CDR3 spans 14 amino acids. CDR1 and CDR2 (germline): SGHTA, FQGTGA. In nucleotides, the CDR3 is TGTGCCAGCAGCGCTGGGGGGTCTTCAGATACGCAGTATTTT. It encodes CASSAGGSSDTQYF.